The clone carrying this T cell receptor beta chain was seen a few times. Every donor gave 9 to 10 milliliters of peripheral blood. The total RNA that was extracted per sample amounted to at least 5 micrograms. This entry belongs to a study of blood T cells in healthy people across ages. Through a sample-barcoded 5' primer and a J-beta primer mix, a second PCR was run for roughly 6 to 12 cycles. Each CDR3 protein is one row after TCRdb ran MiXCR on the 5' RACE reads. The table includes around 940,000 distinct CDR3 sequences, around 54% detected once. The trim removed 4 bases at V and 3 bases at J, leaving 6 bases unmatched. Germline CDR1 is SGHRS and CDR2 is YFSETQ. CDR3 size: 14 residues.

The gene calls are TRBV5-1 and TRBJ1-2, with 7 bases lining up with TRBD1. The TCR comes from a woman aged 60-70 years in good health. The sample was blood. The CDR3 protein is CASSLTGEHYGYTF. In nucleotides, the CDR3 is TGCGCCAGCAGCCTCACAGGGGAACACTATGGCTACACCTTC.